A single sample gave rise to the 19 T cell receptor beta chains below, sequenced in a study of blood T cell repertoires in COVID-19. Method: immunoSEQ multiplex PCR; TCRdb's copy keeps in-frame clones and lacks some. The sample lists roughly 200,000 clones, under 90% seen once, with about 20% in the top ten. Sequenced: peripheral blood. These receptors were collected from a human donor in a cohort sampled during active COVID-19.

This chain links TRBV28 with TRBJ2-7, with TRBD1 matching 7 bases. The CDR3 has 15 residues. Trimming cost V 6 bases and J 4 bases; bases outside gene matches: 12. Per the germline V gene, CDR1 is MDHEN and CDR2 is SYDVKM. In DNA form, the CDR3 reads TGTGCCAGCAGCTACCCTACAGGGGTGTATTACGAGCAGTACTTC. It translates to CASSYPTGVYYEQYF.

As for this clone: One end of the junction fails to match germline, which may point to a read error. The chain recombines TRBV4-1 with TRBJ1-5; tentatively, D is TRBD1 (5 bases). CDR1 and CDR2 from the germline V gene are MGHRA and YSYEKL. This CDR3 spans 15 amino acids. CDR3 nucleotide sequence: TGCGCCAGCAGTCAAGGAGCCTCGGGGGTTCAGCCCCAGCATTTT. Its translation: CASSQGASGVQPQHF.

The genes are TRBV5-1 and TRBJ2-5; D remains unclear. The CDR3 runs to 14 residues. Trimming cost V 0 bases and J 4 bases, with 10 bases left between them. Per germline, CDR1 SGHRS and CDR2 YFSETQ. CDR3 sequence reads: CASSLEAVSETQYF. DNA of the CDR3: TGCGCCAGCAGCTTGGAGGCGGTATCAGAGACCCAGTACTTC.

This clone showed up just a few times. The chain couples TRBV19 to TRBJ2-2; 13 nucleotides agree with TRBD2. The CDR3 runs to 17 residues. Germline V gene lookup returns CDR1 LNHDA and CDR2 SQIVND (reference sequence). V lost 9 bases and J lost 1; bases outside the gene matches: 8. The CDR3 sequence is CARGLAGFPLNTGELFF. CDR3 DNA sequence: TGTGCCAGGGGACTAGCGGGATTCCCCTTGAACACCGGGGAGCTGTTTTTT.

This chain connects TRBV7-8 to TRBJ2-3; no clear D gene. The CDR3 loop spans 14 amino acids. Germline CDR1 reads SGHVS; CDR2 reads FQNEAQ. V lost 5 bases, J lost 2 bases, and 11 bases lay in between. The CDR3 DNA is TGTGCCAGCAGCGTTGGTCAGGACACAGATACGCAGTATTTT. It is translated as CASSVGQDTDTQYF.

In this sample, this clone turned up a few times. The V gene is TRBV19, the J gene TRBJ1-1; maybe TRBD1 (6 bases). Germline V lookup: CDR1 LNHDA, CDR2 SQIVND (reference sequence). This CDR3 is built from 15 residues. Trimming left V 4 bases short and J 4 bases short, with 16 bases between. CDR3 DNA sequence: TGTGCCAGTAGTACCACCAGGGGTTCAGGCACTGAAGCTTTCTTT. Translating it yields CASSTTRGSGTEAFF. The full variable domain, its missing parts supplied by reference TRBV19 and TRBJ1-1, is DGGITQSPKYLFRKEGQNVTLSCEQNLNHDAMYWYRQDPGQGLRLIYYSQIVNDFQKGDIAEGYSVSREKKESFPLTVTSAQKNPTAFYLCASSTTRGSGTEAFFGQGTRLTVV.

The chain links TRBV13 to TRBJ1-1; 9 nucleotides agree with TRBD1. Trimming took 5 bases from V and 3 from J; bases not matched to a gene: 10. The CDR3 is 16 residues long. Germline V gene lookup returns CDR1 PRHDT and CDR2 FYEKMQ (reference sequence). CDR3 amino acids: CASSLRTGVGDTEAFF. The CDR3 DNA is TGTGCCAGCAGCCTTCGGACAGGGGTTGGGGACACTGAAGCTTTCTTT. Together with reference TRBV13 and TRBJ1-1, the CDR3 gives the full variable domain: AAGVIQSPRHLIKEKRETATLKCYPIPRHDTVYWYQQGPGQDPQFLISFYEKMQSDKGSIPDRFSAQQFSDYHSELNMSSLELGDSALYFCASSLRTGVGDTEAFFGQGTRLTVV.

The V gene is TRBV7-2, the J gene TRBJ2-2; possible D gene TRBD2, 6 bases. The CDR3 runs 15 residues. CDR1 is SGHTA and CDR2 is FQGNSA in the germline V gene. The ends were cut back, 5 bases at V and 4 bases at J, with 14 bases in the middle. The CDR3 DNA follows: TGTGCCAGCAGCGGGTTGGGCGGGATCACCGGGGAGCTGTTTTTT. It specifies CASSGLGGITGELFF. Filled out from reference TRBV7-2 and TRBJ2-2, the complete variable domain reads GAGVSQSPSNKVTEKGKDVELRCDPISGHTALYWYRQSLGQGLEFLIYFQGNSAPDKSGLPSDRFSAERTGGSVSTLTIQRTQQEDSAVYLCASSGLGGITGELFFGEGSRLTVL.

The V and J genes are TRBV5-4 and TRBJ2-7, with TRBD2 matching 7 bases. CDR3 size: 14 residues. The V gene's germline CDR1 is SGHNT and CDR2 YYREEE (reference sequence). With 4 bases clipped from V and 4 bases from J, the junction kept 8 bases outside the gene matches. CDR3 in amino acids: CASSGPGLEYEQYF. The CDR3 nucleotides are TGTGCCAGCAGCGGGCCAGGACTAGAGTACGAGCAGTACTTC. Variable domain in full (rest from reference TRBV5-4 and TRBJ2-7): ETGVTQSPTHLIKTRGQQVTLRCSSQSGHNTVSWYQQALGQGPQFIFQYYREEENGRGNFPPRFSGLQFPNYSSELNVNALELDDSALYLCASSGPGLEYEQYFGPGTRLTVT.

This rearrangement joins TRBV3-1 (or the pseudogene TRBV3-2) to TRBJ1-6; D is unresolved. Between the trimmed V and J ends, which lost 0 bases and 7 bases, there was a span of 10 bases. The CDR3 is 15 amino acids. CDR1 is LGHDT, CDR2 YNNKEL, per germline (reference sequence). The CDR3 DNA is TGTGCCAGCAGCCAAGATGTAGGGAGAAATTCACCCCTCCACTTT. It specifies CASSQDVGRNSPLHF.

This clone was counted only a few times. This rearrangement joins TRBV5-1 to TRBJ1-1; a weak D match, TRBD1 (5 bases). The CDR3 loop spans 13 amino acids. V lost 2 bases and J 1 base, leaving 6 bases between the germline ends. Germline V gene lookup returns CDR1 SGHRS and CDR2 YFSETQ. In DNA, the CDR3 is TGCGCCAGCAGCTTTAGGGGGAACACTGAAGCTTTCTTT. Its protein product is CASSFRGNTEAFF.

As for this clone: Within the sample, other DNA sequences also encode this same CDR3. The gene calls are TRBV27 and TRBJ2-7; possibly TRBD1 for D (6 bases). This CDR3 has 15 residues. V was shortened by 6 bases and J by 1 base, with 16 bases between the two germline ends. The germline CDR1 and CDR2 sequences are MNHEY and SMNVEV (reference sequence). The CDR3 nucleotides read TGTGCCAGCAGACCAACGGGACAACGATCCTACGAGCAGTACTTC. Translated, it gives CASRPTGQRSYEQYF.

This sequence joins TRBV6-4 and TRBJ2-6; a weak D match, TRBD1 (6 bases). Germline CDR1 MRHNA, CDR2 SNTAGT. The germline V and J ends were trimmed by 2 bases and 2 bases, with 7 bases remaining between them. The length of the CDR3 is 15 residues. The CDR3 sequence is CASSDEGAGANVLTF. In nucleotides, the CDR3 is TGTGCCAGCAGTGACGAGGGGGCTGGGGCCAACGTCCTGACTTTC.

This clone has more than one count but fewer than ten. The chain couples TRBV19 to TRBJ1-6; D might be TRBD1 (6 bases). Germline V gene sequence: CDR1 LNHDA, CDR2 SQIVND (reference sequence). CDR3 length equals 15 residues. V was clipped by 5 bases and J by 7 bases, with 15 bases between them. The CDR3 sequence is CASSEQGIGNSPLHF. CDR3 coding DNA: TGTGCCAGTAGTGAACAGGGTATTGGCAATTCACCCCTCCACTTT.

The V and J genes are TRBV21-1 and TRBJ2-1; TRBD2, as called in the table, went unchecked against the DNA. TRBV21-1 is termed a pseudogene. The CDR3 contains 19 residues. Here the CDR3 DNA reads TGTGCCAGCAGGCCCAGACTAGCGGGCTGGGATGAGTCCTACAATGAGCAGTTCTTC. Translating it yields CASRPRLAGWDESYNEQFF.

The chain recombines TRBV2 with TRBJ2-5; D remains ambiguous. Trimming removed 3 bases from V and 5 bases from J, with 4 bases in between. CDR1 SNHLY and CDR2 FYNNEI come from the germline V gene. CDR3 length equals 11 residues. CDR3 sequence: CASSDYETQYF. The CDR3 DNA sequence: TGTGCCAGCAGTGACTACGAGACCCAGTACTTC.

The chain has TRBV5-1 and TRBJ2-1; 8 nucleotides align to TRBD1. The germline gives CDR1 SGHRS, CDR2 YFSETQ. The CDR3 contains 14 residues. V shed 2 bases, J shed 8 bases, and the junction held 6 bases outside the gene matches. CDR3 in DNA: TGCGCCAGCAGCTTAGGACAGGGCGGAGATGAGCAGTTCTTC. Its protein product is CASSLGQGGDEQFF. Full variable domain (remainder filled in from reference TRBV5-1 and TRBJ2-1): KAGVTQTPRYLIKTRGQQVTLSCSPISGHRSVSWYQQTPGQGLQFLFEYFSETQRNKGNFPGRFSGRQFSNSRSEMNVSTLELGDSALYLCASSLGQGGDEQFFGPGTRLTVL.

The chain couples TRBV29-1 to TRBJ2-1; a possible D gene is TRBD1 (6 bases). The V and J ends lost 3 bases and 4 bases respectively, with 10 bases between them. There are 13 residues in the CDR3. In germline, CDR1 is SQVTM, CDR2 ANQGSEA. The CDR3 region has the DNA TGCAGCGTTGACGGGACAACTTACAATGAGCAGTTCTTC. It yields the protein CSVDGTTYNEQFF.

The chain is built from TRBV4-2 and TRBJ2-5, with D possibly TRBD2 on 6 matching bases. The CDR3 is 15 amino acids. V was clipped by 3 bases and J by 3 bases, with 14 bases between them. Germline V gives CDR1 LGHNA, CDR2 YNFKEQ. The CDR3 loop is CASSHAGTLKETQYF. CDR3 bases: TGTGCCAGCAGCCACGCCGGGACTCTTAAAGAGACCCAGTACTTC.